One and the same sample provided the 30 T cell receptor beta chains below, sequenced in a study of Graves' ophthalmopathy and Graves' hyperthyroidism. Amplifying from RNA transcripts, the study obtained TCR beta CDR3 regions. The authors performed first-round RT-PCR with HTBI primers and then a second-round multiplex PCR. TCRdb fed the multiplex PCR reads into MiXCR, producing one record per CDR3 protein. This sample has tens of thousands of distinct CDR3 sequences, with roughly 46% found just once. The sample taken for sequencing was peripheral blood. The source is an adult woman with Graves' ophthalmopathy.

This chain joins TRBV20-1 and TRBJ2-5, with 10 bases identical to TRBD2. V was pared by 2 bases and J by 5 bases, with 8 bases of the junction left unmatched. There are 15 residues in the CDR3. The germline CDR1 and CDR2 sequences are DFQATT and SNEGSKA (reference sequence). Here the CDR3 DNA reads TGCAGTGCTAGACTAGCGGGAGACACCGGGGAGACCCAGTACTTC. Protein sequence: CSARLAGDTGETQYF.

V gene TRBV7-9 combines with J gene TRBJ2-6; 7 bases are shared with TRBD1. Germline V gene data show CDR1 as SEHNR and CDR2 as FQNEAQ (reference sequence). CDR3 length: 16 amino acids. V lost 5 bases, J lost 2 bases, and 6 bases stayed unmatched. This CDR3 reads CASSPSRGTGANVLTF. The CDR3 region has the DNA TGTGCCAGCAGCCCTTCCAGGGGGACTGGGGCCAACGTCCTGACTTTC. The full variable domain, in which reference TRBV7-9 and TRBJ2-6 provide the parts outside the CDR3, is DTGVSQNPRHKITKRGQNVTFRCDPISEHNRLYWYRQTLGQGPEFLTYFQNEAQLEKSRLLSDRFSAERPKGSFSTLEIQRTEQGDSAMYLCASSPSRGTGANVLTFGAGSRLTVL.

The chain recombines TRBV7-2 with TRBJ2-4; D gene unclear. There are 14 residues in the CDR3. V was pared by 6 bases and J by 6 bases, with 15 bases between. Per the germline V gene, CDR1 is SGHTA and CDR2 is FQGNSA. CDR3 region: CASSSQKGANIQYF. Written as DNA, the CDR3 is TGTGCCAGCAGTTCCCAAAAGGGCGCAAACATTCAGTACTTC.

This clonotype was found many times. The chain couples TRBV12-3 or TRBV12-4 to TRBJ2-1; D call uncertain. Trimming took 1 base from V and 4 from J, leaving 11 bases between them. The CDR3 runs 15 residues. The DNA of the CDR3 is TGTGCCAGCAGTTTAGAGGCCCAGGCGTACAATGAGCAGTTCTTC. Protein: CASSLEAQAYNEQFF.

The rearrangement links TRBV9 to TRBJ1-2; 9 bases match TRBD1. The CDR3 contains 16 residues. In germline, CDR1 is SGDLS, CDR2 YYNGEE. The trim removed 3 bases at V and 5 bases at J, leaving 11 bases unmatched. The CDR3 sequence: CASSESGDRESYGYTF. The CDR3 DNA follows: TGTGCCAGCAGCGAATCAGGGGACAGGGAAAGTTATGGCTACACCTTC. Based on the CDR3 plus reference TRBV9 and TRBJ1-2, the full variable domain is DSGVTQTPKHLITATGQRVTLRCSPRSGDLSVYWYQQSLDQGLQFLIQYYNGEERAKGNILERFSAQQFPDLHSELNLSSLELGDSALYFCASSESGDRESYGYTFGSGTRLTVV.

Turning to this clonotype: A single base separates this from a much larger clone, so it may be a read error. The CDR3 nucleotides read TGTGCCAGCAGCTTACCAGCGCTAGCGAAAGCCGGGGAGCTGTTTTTT. It translates to CASSLPALAKAGELFF. The gene calls are TRBV11-2 and TRBJ2-2, with D tentatively TRBD2 (6 bases). The length of the CDR3 is 16 residues. The V end lost 2 bases, the J end lost 6 bases, and 16 bases lay between the germline ends. Germline V lookup: CDR1 SGHAT, CDR2 FQNNGV.

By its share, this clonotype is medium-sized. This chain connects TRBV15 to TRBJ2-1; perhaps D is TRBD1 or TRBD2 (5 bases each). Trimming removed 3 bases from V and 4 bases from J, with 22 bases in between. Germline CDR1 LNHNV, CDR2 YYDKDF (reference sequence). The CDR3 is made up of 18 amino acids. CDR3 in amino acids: CATSRGVGEGHAYNEQFF. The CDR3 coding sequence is TGTGCCACCAGCAGGGGAGTAGGTGAAGGACATGCGTACAATGAGCAGTTCTTC. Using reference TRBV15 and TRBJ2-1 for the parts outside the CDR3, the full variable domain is DAMVIQNPRYQVTQFGKPVTLSCSQTLNHNVMYWYQQKSSQAPKLLFHYYDKDFNNEADTPDNFQSRRPNTSFCFLDIRSPGLGDTAMYLCATSRGVGEGHAYNEQFFGPGTRLTVL.

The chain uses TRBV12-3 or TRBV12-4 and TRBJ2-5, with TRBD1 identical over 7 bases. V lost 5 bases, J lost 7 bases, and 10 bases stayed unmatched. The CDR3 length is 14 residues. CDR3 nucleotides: TGTGCCAGCAGTACCACAGGGGACGGAGGGACCCAGTACTTC. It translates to CASSTTGDGGTQYF.

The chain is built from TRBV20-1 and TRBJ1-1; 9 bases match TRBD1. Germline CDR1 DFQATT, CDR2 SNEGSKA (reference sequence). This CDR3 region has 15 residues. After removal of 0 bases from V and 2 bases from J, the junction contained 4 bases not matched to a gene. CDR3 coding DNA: TGCAGTGCTAGAGATGGGACAGGGATAAACACTGAAGCTTTCTTT. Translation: CSARDGTGINTEAFF.

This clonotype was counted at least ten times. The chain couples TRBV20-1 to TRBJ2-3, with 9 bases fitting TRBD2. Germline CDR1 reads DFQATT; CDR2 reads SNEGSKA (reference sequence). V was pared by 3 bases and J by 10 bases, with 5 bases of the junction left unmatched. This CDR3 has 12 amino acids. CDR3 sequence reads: CSASSGRRAQYF. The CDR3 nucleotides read TGCAGTGCTAGCAGCGGGAGGCGGGCGCAGTATTTT.

The CDR3 is CASSLPGTLGNEQFF. The CDR3 DNA sequence: TGCGCCAGCAGCTTGCCCGGGACCCTTGGTAATGAGCAGTTCTTC. The chain has TRBV5-1 and TRBJ2-1; D tentatively fits TRBD1 or TRBD2 (5 bases each). The V gene lost 1 base and the J gene lost 7 bases, with 15 bases spanning the gap. CDR3 length: 15 amino acids. Germline loops: CDR1 SGHRS, CDR2 YFSETQ.

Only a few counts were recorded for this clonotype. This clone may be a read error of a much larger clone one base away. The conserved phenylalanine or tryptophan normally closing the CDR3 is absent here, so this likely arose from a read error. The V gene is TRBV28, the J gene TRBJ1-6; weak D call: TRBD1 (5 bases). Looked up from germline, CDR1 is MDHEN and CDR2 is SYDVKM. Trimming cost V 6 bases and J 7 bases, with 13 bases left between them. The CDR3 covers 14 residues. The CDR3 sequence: CASRDNVLNSPLHS. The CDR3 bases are TGTGCCAGCAGGGACAATGTGCTAAATTCACCCCTCCACTCT.

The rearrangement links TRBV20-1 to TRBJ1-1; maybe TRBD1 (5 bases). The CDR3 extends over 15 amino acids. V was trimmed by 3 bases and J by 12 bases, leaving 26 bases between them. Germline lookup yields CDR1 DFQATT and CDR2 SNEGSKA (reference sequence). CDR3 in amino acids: CSASPQGNQPLVPFF. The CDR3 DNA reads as TGCAGTGCTAGCCCGCAGGGTAATCAGCCCCTAGTACCTTTCTTT.

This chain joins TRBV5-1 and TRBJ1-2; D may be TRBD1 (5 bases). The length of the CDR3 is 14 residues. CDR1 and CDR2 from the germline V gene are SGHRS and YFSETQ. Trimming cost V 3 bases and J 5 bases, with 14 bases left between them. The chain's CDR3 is CASSSRDGGYGYTF. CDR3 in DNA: TGCGCCAGCAGCTCTCGGGACGGAGGGTATGGCTACACCTTC.

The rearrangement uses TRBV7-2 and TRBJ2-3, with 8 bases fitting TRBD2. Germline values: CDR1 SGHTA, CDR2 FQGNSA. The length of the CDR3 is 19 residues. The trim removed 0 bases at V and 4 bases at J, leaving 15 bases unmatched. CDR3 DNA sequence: TGTGCCAGCAGCTTAGCTACAGCGGGAGTGGGGTCCGGGGCAGATACGCAGTATTTT. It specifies CASSLATAGVGSGADTQYF.

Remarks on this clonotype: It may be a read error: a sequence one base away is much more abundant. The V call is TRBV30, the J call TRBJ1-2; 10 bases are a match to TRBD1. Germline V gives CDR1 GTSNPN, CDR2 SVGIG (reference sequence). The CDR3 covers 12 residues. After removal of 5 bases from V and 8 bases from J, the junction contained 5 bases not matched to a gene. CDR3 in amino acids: CAWPDRGLGYTF. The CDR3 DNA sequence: TGTGCCTGGCCTGACAGGGGGCTCGGCTACACCTTC.

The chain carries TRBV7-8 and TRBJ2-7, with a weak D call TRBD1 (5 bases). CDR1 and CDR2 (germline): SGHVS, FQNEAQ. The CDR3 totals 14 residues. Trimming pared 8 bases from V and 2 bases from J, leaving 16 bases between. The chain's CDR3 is CASADSRVAYEQYF. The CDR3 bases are TGTGCCAGCGCTGACAGTCGGGTAGCCTACGAGCAGTACTTC.

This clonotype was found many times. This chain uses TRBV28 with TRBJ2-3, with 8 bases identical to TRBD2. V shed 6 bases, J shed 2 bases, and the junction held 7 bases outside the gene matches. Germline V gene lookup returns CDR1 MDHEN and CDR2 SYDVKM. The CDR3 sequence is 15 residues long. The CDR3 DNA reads TGTGCCAGCAGAACCGGGACTAGAGACACAGATACGCAGTATTTT. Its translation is CASRTGTRDTDTQYF.

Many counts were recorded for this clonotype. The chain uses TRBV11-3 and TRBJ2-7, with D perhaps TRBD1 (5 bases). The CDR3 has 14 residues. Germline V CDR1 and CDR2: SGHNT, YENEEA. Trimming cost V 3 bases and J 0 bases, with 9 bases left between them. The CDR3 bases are TGTGCCAGCAGCTTGCAGGGCAGCTCCTACGAGCAGTACTTC. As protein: CASSLQGSSYEQYF.

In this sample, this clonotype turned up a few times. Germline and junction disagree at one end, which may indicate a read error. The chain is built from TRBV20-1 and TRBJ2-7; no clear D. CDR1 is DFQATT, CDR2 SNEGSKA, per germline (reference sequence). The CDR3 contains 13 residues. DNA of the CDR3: TGCAGTGCTAGAGAGCGACCGTACTACGAGCAGTATTTC. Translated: CSARERPYYEQYF.

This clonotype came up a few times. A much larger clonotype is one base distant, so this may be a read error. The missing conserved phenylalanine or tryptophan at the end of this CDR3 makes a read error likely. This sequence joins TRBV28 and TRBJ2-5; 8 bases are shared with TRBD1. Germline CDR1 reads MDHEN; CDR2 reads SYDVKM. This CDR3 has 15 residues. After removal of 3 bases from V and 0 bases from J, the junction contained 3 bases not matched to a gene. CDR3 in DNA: TGTGCCAGCAGTTTTCAGGGGGCGAACCAAGAGACCCAGTACGTC. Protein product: CASSFQGANQETQYV.

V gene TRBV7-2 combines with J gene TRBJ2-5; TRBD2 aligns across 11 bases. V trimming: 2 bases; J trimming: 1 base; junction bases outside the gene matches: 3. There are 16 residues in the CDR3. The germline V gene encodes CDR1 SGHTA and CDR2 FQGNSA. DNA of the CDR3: TGTGCCAGCAGCTTACGTGGGACTAGCGGCCAAGAGACCCAGTACTTC. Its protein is CASSLRGTSGQETQYF.

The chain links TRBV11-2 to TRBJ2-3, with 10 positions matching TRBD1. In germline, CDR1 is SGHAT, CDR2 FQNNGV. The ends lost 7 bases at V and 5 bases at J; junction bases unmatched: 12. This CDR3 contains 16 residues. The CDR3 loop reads CASTRQPGQGQDTQYF. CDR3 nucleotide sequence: TGTGCCAGCACCCGTCAACCGGGACAGGGGCAAGATACGCAGTATTTT.

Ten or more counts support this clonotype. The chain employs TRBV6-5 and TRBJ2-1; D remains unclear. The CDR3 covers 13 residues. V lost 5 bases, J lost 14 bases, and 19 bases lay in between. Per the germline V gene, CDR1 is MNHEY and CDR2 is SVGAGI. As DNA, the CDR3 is TGTGCCAGCAGTCCCTCGGGCGGAGCGAGGAAGTTCTTC. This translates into CASSPSGGARKFF.

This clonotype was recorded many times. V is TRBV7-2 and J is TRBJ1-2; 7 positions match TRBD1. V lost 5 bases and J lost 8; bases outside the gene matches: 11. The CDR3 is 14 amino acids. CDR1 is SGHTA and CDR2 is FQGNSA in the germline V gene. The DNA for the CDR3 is TGTGCCAGCAGCCCAGGGGGGGAGGGGGCCGGCTACACCTTC. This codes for CASSPGGEGAGYTF.

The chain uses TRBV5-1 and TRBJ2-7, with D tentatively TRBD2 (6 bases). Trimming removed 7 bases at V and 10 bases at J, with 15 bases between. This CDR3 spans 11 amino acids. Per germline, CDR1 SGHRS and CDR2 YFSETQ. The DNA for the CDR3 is TGCGCCAGCTGGGATAGCGGTCTTCAGTACTTC. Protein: CASWDSGLQYF.

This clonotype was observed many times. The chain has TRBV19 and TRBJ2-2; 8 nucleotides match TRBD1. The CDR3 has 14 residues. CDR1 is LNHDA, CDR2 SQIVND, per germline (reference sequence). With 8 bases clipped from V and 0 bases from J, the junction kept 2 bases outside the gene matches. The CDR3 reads CASLGQANTGELFF. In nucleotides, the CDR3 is TGTGCCAGTTTGGGACAGGCGAACACCGGGGAGCTGTTTTTT.

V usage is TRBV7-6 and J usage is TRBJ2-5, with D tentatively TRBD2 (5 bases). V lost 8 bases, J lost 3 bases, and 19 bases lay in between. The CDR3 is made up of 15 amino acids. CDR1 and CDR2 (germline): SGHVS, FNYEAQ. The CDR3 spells CASSPEAVLKETQYF. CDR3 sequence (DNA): TGTGCCAGCTCACCGGAGGCAGTTCTTAAAGAGACCCAGTACTTC.

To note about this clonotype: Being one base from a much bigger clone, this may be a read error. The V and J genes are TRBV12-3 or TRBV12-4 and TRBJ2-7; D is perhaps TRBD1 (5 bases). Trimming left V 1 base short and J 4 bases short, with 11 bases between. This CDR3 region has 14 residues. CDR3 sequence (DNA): TGTGCCAGCAGTTTAGGCGGATGGACATACGAGCAGTACTTC. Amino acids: CASSLGGWTYEQYF.

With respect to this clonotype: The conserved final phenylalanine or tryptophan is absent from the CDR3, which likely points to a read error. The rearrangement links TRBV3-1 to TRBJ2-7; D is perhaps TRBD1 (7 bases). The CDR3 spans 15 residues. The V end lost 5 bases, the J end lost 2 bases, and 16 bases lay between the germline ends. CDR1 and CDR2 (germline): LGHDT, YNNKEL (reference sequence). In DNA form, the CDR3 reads TGTGCCAGCAGCAATACAGGGGAGGCCGCCTACGAGCAGTACTCC. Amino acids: CASSNTGEAAYEQYS.